This T cell receptor (beta chain) came from a study of T cells in Graves' hyperthyroidism and ophthalmopathy. Germline V lookup: CDR1 SGDLS, CDR2 YYNGEE. The CDR3 loop spans 14 amino acids. V lost 0 bases to trimming and J lost 7 bases, with 14 bases between them. It was RNA transcripts that yielded the amplified TCR beta CDR3 regions. In the first-round RT-PCR of the TCR CDR3, the HTBI primer set was used. TCRdb re-derived calls from the multiplex PCR reads in MiXCR, one entry per CDR3 protein. The top ten clones hold 31% of a sample with 700,000 to 850,000 distinct CDR3 sequences, 35% of them seen once. This clonotype was seen only once. What it binds is unknown. Study results and caveats: Peripheral blood also featured most of the thyroid clonotypes expanded above 0.001.

This clonotype was obtained from a woman between 40 and 55 years old with Graves' hyperthyroidism. The sample taken for sequencing was blood. The chain combines TRBV9 with TRBJ2-7; D not resolved. The DNA of the CDR3 is TGTGCCAGCAGCGTAGGGGCAGGCGGCAATGAGCAGTACTTC. Its protein is CASSVGAGGNEQYF.